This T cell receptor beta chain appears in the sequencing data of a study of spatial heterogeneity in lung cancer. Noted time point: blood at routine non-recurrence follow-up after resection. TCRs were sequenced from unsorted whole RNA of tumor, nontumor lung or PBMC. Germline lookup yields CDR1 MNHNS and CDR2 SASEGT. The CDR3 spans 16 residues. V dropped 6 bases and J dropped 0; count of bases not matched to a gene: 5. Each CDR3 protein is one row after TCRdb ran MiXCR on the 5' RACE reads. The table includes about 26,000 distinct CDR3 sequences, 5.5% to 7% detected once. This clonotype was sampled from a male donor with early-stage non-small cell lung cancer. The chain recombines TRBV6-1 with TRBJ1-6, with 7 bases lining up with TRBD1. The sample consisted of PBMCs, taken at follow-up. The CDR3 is CASRLQGSSYNSPLHF. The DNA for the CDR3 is TGTGCCAGCAGACTACAGGGGAGCTCCTATAATTCACCCCTCCACTTT.